This paragraph reports one T cell receptor beta chain. Germline CDR1 and CDR2: MDHEN and SYDVKM. The germline V and J ends were trimmed by 6 bases and 4 bases, with 17 bases remaining between them. This CDR3 has 15 residues. Profiled with immunoSEQ multiplex PCR; TCRdb holds only in-frame clones, not every one. Among about 140,000 clones listed, about 91% were seen once. These data are taken from a study of T cell responses to AZD1222 COVID-19 vaccine. This clonotype was sampled from an adult in good health. The V call is TRBV28, the J call TRBJ2-3; tentative D call: TRBD1 (6 bases). Material: peripheral blood, obtained on day 0 of AZD1222 vaccination. The CDR3 nucleotides read TGTGCCAGCAGCCCCTACAAGCCAGGGGCAGATACGCAGTATTTT. It is translated as CASSPYKPGADTQYF.